The clone carrying this T cell receptor (beta chain) was seen once. Its specificity is not known. CDR1 and CDR2 (germline): LGHNA, YNFKEQ. This CDR3 is 17 amino acids long. Trimming removed 3 bases at V and 1 base at J, with 17 bases between. Researchers reported that TCR beta cDNA libraries carried unique molecular identifiers. Roughly 490,000 cDNA molecules came from approximately 1 to 10 million T cells. In TCRdb, the PCR reads were re-called with MiXCR into one record per CDR3 protein. The sample gives more than 450,000 distinct CDR3 sequences, roughly 34% of which show up once; about 5.6% is in the top ten. The data are from a study of post-analysis software for immune sequencing data. On the study more broadly: There were relapsing-remitting, secondary progressive and progressive-relapsing multiple sclerosis among the disease courses included.

Study-level points and caveats: About five TRBV segments, including TRBV5-6, TRBV5-1 and TRBV20-1, were more frequent in patients than controls. Significantly lower normalized Chao1 diversity was seen in multiple sclerosis patients than in controls. Samples from one preparation batch, clustered by F measure, grouped strongly together.

The chain links TRBV4-2 to TRBJ2-3, with D perhaps matching TRBD2 (7 bases). The material sequenced was blood. This TCR came from a girl under 18 with multiple sclerosis. The CDR3 loop reads CASSHPWAGAGTDTQYF. CDR3 coding DNA: TGTGCCAGCAGCCATCCCTGGGCGGGGGCGGGCACAGATACGCAGTATTTT.